This TCR beta chain originates from a study of cytotoxic CD8 clonotypes in ibrutinib-treated CLL. Generated by immunoSEQ multiplex PCR, the TCRdb table keeps only in-frame clones and is missing some. The sample records some 130,000 clones, 80% to 95% being singletons. V gave up 4 bases and J gave up 0 bases, with 9 bases separating them. The CDR3 has 15 residues. The sample was PBMCs, taken after 12 months of ibrutinib treatment. This clonotype was sampled from a human donor with chronic lymphocytic leukemia. V usage is TRBV6-7 and J usage is TRBJ2-2; TRBD2 might be the D (5 bases). TRBV6-7 is filed as an ORF, its function uncertain. The CDR3 here is CASSFRTANTGELFF. The CDR3 DNA is TGTGCCAGCAGTTTCAGGACTGCGAACACCGGGGAGCTGTTTTTT.